The clone carrying this T cell receptor beta chain has more than one count but fewer than ten. The target antigen is unknown. The V and J ends lost 0 bases and 0 bases respectively, with 7 bases between them. This CDR3 comprises 15 residues. The V gene's germline CDR1 is LGHNA and CDR2 YSLEER. Expressed TCRB transcripts were sequenced, since all the RNA that had been isolated was reverse transcribed. Using immunoSEQ multiplex PCR, the repertoire was profiled, and TCRdb retains in-frame clones only, with some absent. Among under 450,000 clones listed, approximately 14% were seen once. This sample was included in a study of beta chain features in type 1 diabetes. Study as a whole: Cell yields, gender and age were comparable in patients and healthy donors.

Study-wide results and limits: TCRB repertoires of naive, central memory and Treg cells appeared more similar among patients than among healthy donors.

The receptor's source is a man aged 30 to 39 in good health. This chain joins TRBV4-3 and TRBJ2-3, with D unclear. The sequencing sample was made of naive CD4+ T cells from blood. CDR3 protein: CASSQDYPSTDTQYF. In DNA, the CDR3 is TGCGCCAGCAGCCAAGACTATCCTAGCACAGATACGCAGTATTTT.